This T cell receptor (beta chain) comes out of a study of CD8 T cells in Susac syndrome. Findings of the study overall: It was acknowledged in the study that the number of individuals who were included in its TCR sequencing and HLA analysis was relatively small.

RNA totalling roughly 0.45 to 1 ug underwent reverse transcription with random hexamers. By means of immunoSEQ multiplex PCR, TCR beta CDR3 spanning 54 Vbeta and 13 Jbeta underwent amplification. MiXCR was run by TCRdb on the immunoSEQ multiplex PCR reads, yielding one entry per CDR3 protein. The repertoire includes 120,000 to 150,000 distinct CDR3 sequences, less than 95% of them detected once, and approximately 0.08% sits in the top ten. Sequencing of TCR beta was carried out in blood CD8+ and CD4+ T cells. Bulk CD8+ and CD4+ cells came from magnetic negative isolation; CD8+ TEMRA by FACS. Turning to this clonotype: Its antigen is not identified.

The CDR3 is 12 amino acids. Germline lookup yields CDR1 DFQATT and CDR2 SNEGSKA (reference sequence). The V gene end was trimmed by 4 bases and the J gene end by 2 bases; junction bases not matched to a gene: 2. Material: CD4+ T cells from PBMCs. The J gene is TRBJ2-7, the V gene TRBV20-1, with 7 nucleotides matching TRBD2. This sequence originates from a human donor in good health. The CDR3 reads CSATAGTYEQYF. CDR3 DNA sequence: TGCAGTGCTACAGCGGGGACCTACGAGCAGTACTTC.